The 15 T cell receptor beta chains presented below share a single source sample, sequenced in a study of brain T cells in children with intractable seizures. Sequencing was performed with immunoSEQ multiplex PCR; in TCRdb, only in-frame clones are kept and a portion is missing. The sample holds 300,000 to 400,000 clones, roughly 93% seen once. Regarding time point: blood from clinic visit 5 months post-surgery; TSC patient then seizure free. The source was peripheral blood, collected about 5 months after surgery. The receptors derive from a boy in the first two years of life with tuberous sclerosis and intractable seizures.

The chain joins TRBV19 to TRBJ1-6, with D possibly being TRBD1 (5 bases). The germline V and J ends were trimmed by 4 bases and 0 bases, with 16 bases remaining between them. There are 18 residues in the CDR3. Germline values: CDR1 LNHDA, CDR2 SQIVND (reference sequence). In DNA form, the CDR3 reads TGTGCCAGTAGTACCACCTCAGGGAGAGACTCCTATAATTCACCCCTCCACTTT. Translating gives CASSTTSGRDSYNSPLHF.

The chain recombines TRBV5-6 with TRBJ1-2; D is unclear. CDR1 and CDR2 (germline): SGHDT, YYEEEE. V lost 4 bases and J lost 3, with 16 bases in between. The CDR3 has 15 residues. The CDR3 bases are TGTGCCAGCAGCCGTGTGTCCCCCGCGGACTATGGCTACACCTTC. This codes for CASSRVSPADYGYTF.

This sequence joins TRBV5-5 and TRBJ2-1, with D possibly TRBD2 on 5 matching bases. The germline gives CDR1 SGHKS, CDR2 YYEKEE (reference sequence). The CDR3 spans 15 residues. Deletions cut 2 bases from V and 2 bases from J, with 11 bases between. The CDR3 protein is CASSFSSGTYNEQFF. The CDR3 nucleotides are TGTGCCAGCAGCTTCTCGAGCGGAACCTACAATGAGCAGTTCTTC.

This rearrangement joins TRBV5-3 to TRBJ2-3; no reliable D call. TRBV5-3 is identified as an open reading frame with a role that is uncertain. With 1 base removed from V and 2 bases from J, the gap between germline ends came to 8 bases. The CDR3 covers 14 residues. CDR3: CARSLSPYTDTQYF. The CDR3, as DNA: TGTGCCAGAAGCTTGTCTCCCTACACAGATACGCAGTATTTT.

The rearrangement links TRBV2 to TRBJ1-3, with D possibly matching TRBD1 (5 bases). Germline V gives CDR1 SNHLY, CDR2 FYNNEI. V lost 2 bases and J 3 bases, leaving 5 bases between the germline ends. This CDR3 contains 13 residues. The CDR3, as DNA: TGTGCCAGCAGTGAACAGGGTGGAAACACCATATATTTT. This translates into CASSEQGGNTIYF.

This clone was observed once. This chain uses TRBV13 with TRBJ2-7; TRBD1 aligns across 10 bases. Trimming took 1 base from V and 5 from J; bases not matched to a gene: 5. CDR1 is PRHDT, CDR2 FYEKMQ, per germline (reference sequence). The CDR3 totals 15 residues. The CDR3 loop reads CASSLETGGGDEQYF. The DNA of the CDR3 is TGTGCCAGCAGCTTAGAGACAGGGGGCGGCGACGAGCAGTACTTC.

The V gene is TRBV11-2, the J gene TRBJ1-1; 7 bases are a match to TRBD1. CDR1 and CDR2 (germline): SGHAT, FQNNGV. The CDR3 contains 14 residues. The junction had 4 bases not matched to a gene; V was cut back by 6 bases and J by 0 bases. The DNA for the CDR3 is TGTGCCAGCAGACCCCAGGGGGTGAACACTGAAGCTTTCTTT. This gives the protein CASRPQGVNTEAFF.

This chain links TRBV9 with TRBJ2-6, with D tentatively TRBD2 (5 bases). Germline CDR1 and CDR2: SGDLS and YYNGEE. The CDR3 has 17 amino acids. The V end lost 3 bases, the J end lost 0 bases, and 13 bases lay between the germline ends. CDR3 in amino acids: CASSETRGPSGANVLTF. DNA for the CDR3: TGTGCCAGCAGCGAGACCCGGGGTCCCTCTGGGGCCAACGTCCTGACTTTC. The entire variable domain, with the rest obtained from reference TRBV9 and TRBJ2-6, is as follows: DSGVTQTPKHLITATGQRVTLRCSPRSGDLSVYWYQQSLDQGLQFLIQYYNGEERAKGNILERFSAQQFPDLHSELNLSSLELGDSALYFCASSETRGPSGANVLTFGAGSRLTVL.

The chain employs TRBV27 and TRBJ1-6; no clear D gene. Trimming pared 5 bases from V and 9 bases from J, leaving 11 bases between. The germline CDR1 and CDR2 sequences are MNHEY and SMNVEV (reference sequence). There are 13 residues in the CDR3. The DNA for the CDR3 is TGTGCCAGCAGTACGGGGTCCTTTTCACCCCTCCACTTT. Protein sequence: CASSTGSFSPLHF.

This clone appeared once. The rearrangement joins TRBV6-5 to TRBJ1-5; a weak D match, TRBD1 (6 bases). Germline V gene sequence: CDR1 MNHEY, CDR2 SVGAGI. The germline V and J ends were trimmed by 6 bases and 7 bases, with 16 bases remaining between them. This CDR3 region has 14 residues. The CDR3 DNA is TGTGCCAGCAGAGACAGGTACGGGAAGCAGCCCCAGCATTTT. This encodes CASRDRYGKQPQHF.

The J gene is TRBJ2-5, the V gene TRBV5-8, with D hard to call. Between the trimmed V and J ends, which lost 4 bases and 2 bases, there was a span of 3 bases. Germline lookup yields CDR1 SGHTS and CDR2 YDEGEE. CDR3 length: 11 residues. This CDR3 reads CASSRQETQYF. The CDR3, as DNA: TGTGCCAGCAGCCGGCAAGAGACCCAGTACTTC.

The rearrangement uses TRBV5-4 and TRBJ1-1; tentatively, D is TRBD1 (5 bases). Trimming shortened V by 4 bases and J by 7 bases, and 11 bases separated the two germline ends. Looked up from germline, CDR1 is SGHNT and CDR2 is YYREEE (reference sequence). CDR3 size: 12 residues. The CDR3 region is CASSPGQGEAFF. CDR3 in DNA: TGTGCCAGCAGCCCGGGTCAGGGTGAAGCTTTCTTT.

The rearrangement joins TRBV2 to TRBJ1-1, with 9 bases lining up with TRBD1. The V gene end was trimmed by 6 bases and the J gene end by 4 bases; junction bases not matched to a gene: 18. This CDR3 region has 18 residues. The germline gives CDR1 SNHLY, CDR2 FYNNEI. CDR3 DNA sequence: TGTGCCAGCAGAGACCCGCGTGGGACAGGGTCGTTGGGCACTGAAGCTTTCTTT. Residues: CASRDPRGTGSLGTEAFF.

This rearrangement joins TRBV12-3 or TRBV12-4 to TRBJ1-1, with D possibly matching TRBD1 (5 bases). The CDR3 totals 12 residues. Trimming removed 2 bases at V and 11 bases at J, with 12 bases between. CDR3 bases: TGTGCCAGCAGTTTAAGCAGACGGGACGCTTTCTTT. Protein: CASSLSRRDAFF.

This chain uses TRBV21-1 with TRBJ2-7; the table calls TRBD2, which could not be checked here. TRBV21-1 is a listed pseudogene. This CDR3 has 14 residues. The CDR3 reads CASTPRGEEDEQYF. In DNA form, the CDR3 reads TGTGCCAGCACCCCGCGGGGGGAGGAAGACGAGCAGTACTTC.